This entry concerns a single T cell receptor beta chain. The entry originates in a study of metastatic and nonmetastatic thyroid tumors. Study-level information: Thyroid patients, malignant and benign, had repertoires compared across blood and tumor or nodule tissue.

Original methodology: Researchers built a distant-metastasis classifier for papillary thyroid cancer that drew on CDR3 differences across clinicopathological groups. TCRdb re-called clones via MiXCR from the PCR reads. The authors' filters were not applied to this entry. The sample carries about 41,000 clones, less than 25% recorded once. This CDR3 has 14 amino acids. Trimming cost V 5 bases and J 7 bases, with 17 bases left between them. Germline CDR1 and CDR2: MNHEY and SMNVEV (reference sequence). All patients were treatment-naive before thyroid surgery. This TCR was sampled from a female donor with papillary thyroid cancer or a benign thyroid nodule (not recorded which). Some clones in this sample may be carry-over from other donors' samples. The chain uses TRBV27 and TRBJ1-1, with TRBD1 as a possible D gene (6 bases). Sequenced input: tumor tissue. CDR3 coding DNA: TGTGCCAGCAGTCAAGTGGGGGGCTGGGTTGAAGCTTTCTTT. This encodes CASSQVGGWVEAFF.